This entry features one T cell receptor beta chain sequence. Only in-frame clones appear in the TCRdb table, and some are missing; sequencing was by immunoSEQ multiplex PCR. The table shows about 230,000 clones, with about 90% occurring only once. This sample is part of a study of blood T cell repertoires in COVID-19. Study-level information: COVID-19 samples, acute and convalescent, were from the United States, Italy and Spain. PBMCs, B-cell-depleted T cells, or T cells provided the cDNA or gDNA that made up the material.

The germline V gene encodes CDR1 MNHEY and CDR2 SVGAGI. With 6 bases removed from V and 5 bases from J, the gap between germline ends came to 10 bases. The CDR3 covers 12 residues. The sequence was collected from a young woman who had recovered from COVID-19. The chain recombines TRBV6-5 with TRBJ1-1; D possibly corresponds to TRBD1 (6 bases). Sample: peripheral blood. Here the CDR3 reads CASRGGGTEAFF. The CDR3 nucleotides are TGTGCCAGCAGGGGAGGGGGGACTGAAGCTTTCTTT.